There are many counts of the clone carrying this TCR beta chain. Preparation of the TCRbeta library was carried out with unique molecular identifiers. From the PCR reads, TCRdb called clonotypes with MiXCR, one entry per CDR3 protein. Here the sample spans fewer than 550,000 distinct CDR3 sequences, roughly a tenth being singletons. The data were obtained in a study of T-cell reconstitution after alpha-beta-depleted transplantation in children. V lost 3 bases, J lost 5 bases, and 14 bases lay in between. Germline lookup yields CDR1 KGHDR and CDR2 SFDVKD. The CDR3 is 15 amino acids. V usage is TRBV24-1 and J usage is TRBJ2-3; D remains unclear. Sequenced material: PBMCs from the stem cell graft donor, taken from the stem cell graft. This clonotype was sampled from a human donor who donated a stem cell graft to a child with acute myeloid leukemia. CDR3: CATSDPQPGKDTQYF. The CDR3 region has the DNA TGTGCCACCAGTGATCCCCAACCAGGAAAAGATACGCAGTATTTT.